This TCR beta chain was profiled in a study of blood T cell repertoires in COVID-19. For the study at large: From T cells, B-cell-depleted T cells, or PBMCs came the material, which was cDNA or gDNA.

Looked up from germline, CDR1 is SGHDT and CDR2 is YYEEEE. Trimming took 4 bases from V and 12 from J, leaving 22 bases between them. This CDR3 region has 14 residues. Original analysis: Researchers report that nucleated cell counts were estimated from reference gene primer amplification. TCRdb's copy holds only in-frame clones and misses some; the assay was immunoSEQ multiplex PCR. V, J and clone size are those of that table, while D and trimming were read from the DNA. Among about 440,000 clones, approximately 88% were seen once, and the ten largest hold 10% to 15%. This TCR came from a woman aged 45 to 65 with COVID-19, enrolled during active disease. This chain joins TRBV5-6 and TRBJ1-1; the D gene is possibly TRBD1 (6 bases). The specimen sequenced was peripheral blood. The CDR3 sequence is CASSPRRGGRRPFF. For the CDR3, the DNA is TGTGCCAGCAGCCCCAGGCGGGGGGGGCGACGACCTTTCTTT.